The 20 T cell receptor beta chains below were found in one sample sequenced in a study of T cell repertoires in cytomegalovirus infection. TCRdb redid the calling of the reads with MiXCR, one entry per CDR3 protein. The table includes about 530,000 distinct CDR3 sequences, about 25% detected once. Sequences were obtained from PBMCs. The receptors were sampled from a human donor in good health (CMV status not recorded). Some clones in this sample may be carry-over from other donors' samples.

The rearrangement uses TRBV28 and TRBJ1-1; D not resolved. Germline V lookup: CDR1 MDHEN, CDR2 SYDVKM. The CDR3 covers 14 residues. V dropped 6 bases and J dropped 11 bases, with 22 bases sitting between them. The CDR3 loop is CASRLYTPGGSAFF. DNA for the CDR3: TGTGCCAGCAGGCTATATACCCCGGGCGGCTCGGCTTTCTTT.

V gene TRBV20-1 combines with J gene TRBJ2-1; the D gene could be TRBD1 or TRBD2 (5 bases each). The V end was cut by 4 bases, the J end by 2 bases, with 18 bases between. The length of the CDR3 is 16 residues. The germline CDR1 and CDR2 sequences are DFQATT and SNEGSKA (reference sequence). In nucleotides, the CDR3 is TGCAGTGCTACCCTGAGGGGCCCCATTCCCTACAATGAGCAGTTCTTC. Its translation: CSATLRGPIPYNEQFF.

This clonotype showed up just a few times. The rearrangement uses TRBV7-9 and TRBJ2-3, with a tentative D call TRBD2 (5 bases). Germline CDR1 and CDR2: SEHNR and FQNEAQ (reference sequence). V shed 6 bases and J shed 2 bases, with 12 bases lying between them. The CDR3 sequence is 14 residues long. The CDR3 coding sequence is TGTGCCAGCAGAGTAGGAGCGGACACAGATACGCAGTATTTT. The encoded protein is CASRVGADTDTQYF.

Ten or more counts support this clonotype. The chain combines TRBV7-6 with TRBJ2-6; D may be TRBD2 (5 bases). Per the germline V gene, CDR1 is SGHVS and CDR2 is FNYEAQ. Trimming stripped 5 bases from V and 3 bases from J, with 11 bases between. This CDR3 spans 15 amino acids. The CDR3 is CASSPAAVGANVLTF. The CDR3 coding sequence is TGTGCCAGCAGCCCAGCGGCAGTTGGGGCCAACGTCCTGACTTTC.

The chain recombines TRBV4-1 with TRBJ1-2, with a possible D match to TRBD1 (5 bases). V was shortened by 4 bases and J by 8 bases, with 23 bases between the two germline ends. CDR1 and CDR2 from the germline V gene are MGHRA and YSYEKL. The CDR3 length is 16 residues. CDR3 DNA sequence: TGCGCCAGCAGCCGCCCCGGGACCAGCGACTGGCGGGGCTACACCTTC. Encoded protein: CASSRPGTSDWRGYTF.

This clonotype has just a few counts. The rearrangement links TRBV24-1 to TRBJ2-3; 11 nucleotides agree with TRBD2. This CDR3 comprises 18 residues. Per the germline V gene, CDR1 is KGHDR and CDR2 is SFDVKD. The ends lost 6 bases at V and 4 bases at J; junction bases unmatched: 14. In nucleotides, the CDR3 is TGTGCCACCAGTCCAGCGGGGTTTAGCGGGAGGGCCCCAGATACGCAGTATTTT. Amino acid sequence: CATSPAGFSGRAPDTQYF.

This clonotype has a count of ten or more. The chain employs TRBV7-8 and TRBJ2-3, with D unresolved. Trimming shortened V by 3 bases and J by 6 bases, and 7 bases separated the two germline ends. The germline CDR1 and CDR2 sequences are SGHVS and FQNEAQ. The CDR3 has 12 amino acids. CDR3 sequence: CASSLRRDTQYF. The CDR3 DNA reads as TGTGCCAGCAGCTTGAGGCGGGATACGCAGTATTTT. Together with reference TRBV7-8 and TRBJ2-3, the CDR3 gives the full variable domain: GAGVSQSPRYKVAKRGQDVALRCDPISGHVSLFWYQQALGQGPEFLTYFQNEAQLDKSGLPSDRFFAERPEGSVSTLKIQRTQQEDSAVYLCASSLRRDTQYFGPGTRLTVL.

V is TRBV28 and J is TRBJ2-2, with D possibly being TRBD1 (6 bases). The CDR3 sequence is 15 residues long. Trimming took off 8 bases at V and 3 bases at J, with 16 bases between the two ends. Germline V gene sequence: CDR1 MDHEN, CDR2 SYDVKM. CDR3 loop: CASRLGAGDTGELFF. In DNA form, the CDR3 reads TGTGCCAGCCGTCTCGGGGCAGGGGACACCGGGGAGCTGTTTTTT.

This clonotype was observed a handful of times. The V gene is TRBV19, the J gene TRBJ1-6; D is possibly TRBD1 (5 bases). Trimming removed 6 bases from V and 8 bases from J, with 17 bases in between. The length of the CDR3 is 15 residues. The germline V gene has CDR1 LNHDA and CDR2 SQIVND (reference sequence). The CDR3 is CASSTWGFRDSPLHF. The CDR3 bases are TGTGCCAGTAGCACGTGGGGGTTCCGGGATTCACCCCTCCACTTT.

The genes are TRBV2 and TRBJ2-1; D is tentatively TRBD1 or TRBD2 (5 bases each). The CDR3 is 14 amino acids. The germline CDR1 and CDR2 sequences are SNHLY and FYNNEI. V was clipped by 6 bases and J by 5 bases, with 14 bases between them. The CDR3 bases are TGTGCCAGCAGGTCCGGGACCCAAAACAATGAGCAGTTCTTC. This gives the protein CASRSGTQNNEQFF.

The gene calls are TRBV6-2 or TRBV6-3 and TRBJ2-1; the D call may be TRBD1 or TRBD2 (5 bases each). CDR3 length: 14 residues. Germline CDR1 and CDR2: MNHEY and SVGEGT. V gave up 6 bases and J gave up 7 bases, with 16 bases separating them. Here the CDR3 DNA reads TGTGCCAGCAGCTATGACATGGGGACGAATGAGCAGTTCTTC. It encodes CASSYDMGTNEQFF.

The chain carries TRBV12-3 or TRBV12-4 and TRBJ1-2, with D uncertain. The CDR3 length is 12 residues. V was pared by 7 bases and J by 8 bases, with 14 bases between. The CDR3 region has the DNA TGTGCCAGCACCGCCCCAGGTTCGGGCTACACCTTC. This gives the protein CASTAPGSGYTF.

V and J are TRBV4-3 and TRBJ2-3; the D gene is possibly TRBD2 (6 bases). This CDR3 has 17 amino acids. CDR1 is LGHNA and CDR2 is YSLEER in the germline V gene. The ends were cut back, 2 bases at V and 2 bases at J, with 17 bases in the middle. CDR3 loop: CASSQHTDSGNTDTQYF. In DNA, the CDR3 is TGCGCCAGCAGCCAACATACTGATAGCGGAAACACAGATACGCAGTATTTT.

The chain links TRBV5-6 to TRBJ2-7; TRBD1 aligns across 9 bases. This CDR3 has 16 amino acids. Germline CDR1 SGHDT, CDR2 YYEEEE. The J segment lost 3 bases and the V segment lost 4 bases, leaving 11 bases of the junction unmatched. Written as DNA, the CDR3 is TGTGCCAGCAGCCCCTACCGGGACAGGGTCAACTACGAGCAGTACTTC. This sequence encodes CASSPYRDRVNYEQYF.

This clonotype was seen ten or more times. The chain carries TRBV7-8 and TRBJ1-5, with D possibly TRBD1 on 5 matching bases. There are 15 residues in the CDR3. The V end was cut by 5 bases, the J end by 2 bases, with 13 bases between. The V gene's germline CDR1 is SGHVS and CDR2 FQNEAQ. CDR3 DNA: TGTGCCAGCAGCCTAGGGGATTCTGGCAATCAGCCCCAGCATTTT. This sequence encodes CASSLGDSGNQPQHF.

The gene calls are TRBV12-3 or TRBV12-4 and TRBJ2-3, with TRBD2 matching over 7 bases. This CDR3 region has 15 residues. V lost 4 bases, J lost 0 bases, and 4 bases stayed unmatched. The CDR3 nucleotides read TGTGCCAGCAGTTCGACTAGCTTTAGCACAGATACGCAGTATTTT. Its translation: CASSSTSFSTDTQYF.

V gene TRBV7-8 combines with J gene TRBJ2-7, with D tentatively TRBD1 (5 bases). Trimming stripped 5 bases from V and 6 bases from J, with 14 bases between. Germline loops: CDR1 SGHVS, CDR2 FQNEAQ. The CDR3 has 13 residues. The CDR3 region is CASSPGPLGEQYF. Written as DNA, the CDR3 is TGTGCCAGCAGCCCAGGGCCGCTGGGCGAGCAGTACTTC.

This clonotype has more than one count but fewer than ten. The chain joins TRBV6-2 or TRBV6-3 to TRBJ2-3; the D is unclear. The CDR3 has 15 residues. Germline values: CDR1 MNHEY, CDR2 SVGEGT. V lost 3 bases, J lost 6 bases, and 16 bases lay in between. CDR3 nucleotide sequence: TGTGCCAGCAGTTATCACACGCGGTCCACCGATACGCAGTATTTT. Encoded protein: CASSYHTRSTDTQYF.

V is TRBV6-2 or TRBV6-3 and J is TRBJ2-1; D is perhaps TRBD1 (7 bases). Trimming took 6 bases from V and 0 from J, leaving 33 bases between them. CDR1 and CDR2 from the germline V gene are MNHEY and SVGEGT. CDR3 length equals 22 residues. As DNA, the CDR3 is TGTGCCAGCAGGAAGACAGGGCACTGGATCTCACTAGCAGAAAGCTCCTACAATGAGCAGTTCTTC. Translating gives CASRKTGHWISLAESSYNEQFF.

This clonotype appeared a few times. This chain joins TRBV12-3 or TRBV12-4 and TRBJ1-3, with TRBD1 as a possible D gene (5 bases). V was clipped by 6 bases and J by 2 bases, with 8 bases between them. The CDR3 has 13 residues. The CDR3 region has the DNA TGTGCCAGCAGAGTGGGGGCTGGAAACACCATATATTTT. This gives the protein CASRVGAGNTIYF.